This is a list of T cell receptor beta chains from one sample in a study of T cell responses to AZD1222 COVID-19 vaccine. Libraries were prepared by immunoSEQ multiplex PCR; TCRdb keeps only in-frame clonotypes and omits some of them. The table records about 130,000 clones, approximately 93% of them present only once. The sample consisted of peripheral blood, taken on day 0 of AZD1222 vaccination. These TCRs come from an adult in good health. The CDR3 runs from the conserved cysteine through the conserved F or W. D genes are given only for firm matches. The size of a clone is reported for some rows only, either as once, few or many, or as a class for expanded clones.

J gene | clone size | D gene | V gene | CDR3 DNA | CDR3 protein
TRBJ1-1 | NA | NA | TRBV4-3 | TGCGCCAGCAGCCAACACCTACAGGTAAACACTGAAGCTTTCTTT | CASSQHLQVNTEAFF
TRBJ2-1 | NA | TRBD2 | TRBV7-9 | TGTGCCAGCAGCTCCGAATTAGGCAGCGGGAGTAGAAATGAGCAGTTCTTC | CASSSELGSGSRNEQFF
TRBJ1-5 | NA | TRBD1 | TRBV11-2 | TGTGCCAGCAGCCCCCCCGGGACAGGGGCCCAGCATTTT | CASSPPGTGAQHF
TRBJ1-3 | NA | TRBD1 | TRBV3-1/TRBV3-2 | TGTGCCAGCAGCATCCAGGACAGGGGGAACACCATATATTTT | CASSIQDRGNTIYF
TRBJ2-1 | NA | NA | TRBV28 | TGTGCCAGCAGCTTCGGGAGTAGGACCTACAATGAGCAGTTCTTC | CASSFGSRTYNEQFF
TRBJ2-1 | NA | NA | TRBV4-3 | TGCGCCAGCAGCCAAGAGGGCGCCAGCAACTACAATGGGGAGCAGTTCTTC | CASSQEGASNYNGEQFF
TRBJ2-5 | NA | TRBD2 | TRBV7-8 | TGTGCCAGCAGCTCAGCCCGACTAGCGGAGCTACAAGAGACCCAGTACTTC | CASSSARLAELQETQYF
TRBJ1-6 | NA | NA | TRBV7-8 | TGTGCCAGCAGCTGGAAAGCAAACGATAATTCACCCCTCCACTTT | CASSWKANDNSPLHF
TRBJ2-7 | once | NA | TRBV7-9 | TGTGCCAGCAGCTTAGCGGGTTTTTCCTCTTACGAGCAGTACTTC | CASSLAGFSSYEQYF
TRBJ1-2 | NA | NA | TRBV6-5 | TGTGCCAGCAGCGTCGGGGCCAACTATGGCTACACCTTC | CASSVGANYGYTF
TRBJ1-2 | NA | NA | TRBV30 | TGTGCCTGGAGTACCAGTGTTAACTATGGCTACACCTTC | CAWSTSVNYGYTF
TRBJ1-2 | NA | TRBD1 | TRBV3-1/TRBV3-2 | TGTGCCAGCAGCCATTTGGGGAACAGGGGGGACGGCTACACCTTC | CASSHLGNRGDGYTF
TRBJ1-5 | NA | NA | TRBV7-8 | TGTGCCAGCAGCTTAGAACAGGGTTTCTTCAATCAGCCCCAGCATTTT | CASSLEQGFFNQPQHF
TRBJ1-1 | NA | NA | TRBV15 | TGTGCCACCAGCAGAGAACGGGTTCTTGAAGCTTTCTTT | CATSRERVLEAFF
TRBJ2-1 | NA | TRBD1 | TRBV11-2 | TGTGCCAGCACCCTCTCCCCGACAGGGATCCGGAACAATGAGCAGTTCTTC | CASTLSPTGIRNNEQFF
TRBJ2-7 | NA | TRBD1 | TRBV29-1 | TGCAGCGTGGCAAAAACAGGGGGCTACGAGCAGTACTTC | CSVAKTGGYEQYF
TRBJ2-1 | NA | NA | TRBV6-4 | TGTGCCAGCAGTGACTCCCCTCTGGGGGCCCTATACAATGAGCAGTTCTTC | CASSDSPLGALYNEQFF
TRBJ1-4 | NA | NA | TRBV7-6 | TGTGCCAGCAGCGGGGGCTCGGGAGGTGAAAAACTGTTTTTT | CASSGGSGGEKLFF
TRBJ1-2 | once | NA | TRBV27 | TGTGCCAGCAGTTTATCGAATACGGAAGGGGATGGCTACACCTTC | CASSLSNTEGDGYTF
TRBJ2-1 | NA | NA | TRBV7-3 | TGTGCCAGCAGCTGGGGGCGGGAGTACAACAATGAGCAGTTCTTC | CASSWGREYNNEQFF
TRBJ2-5 | NA | NA | TRBV20-1 | TGCAGTGCTAGTGCCGGGGTTCAGGGGGAGACCCAGTACTTC | CSASAGVQGETQYF
TRBJ1-2 | NA | NA | TRBV5-1 | TGCGCCAGCAGCTTGGTGGTGTCCGGGGGCGGCTATGGCTACACCTTC | CASSLVVSGGGYGYTF
TRBJ1-5 | NA | NA | TRBV12-1 | TGTGCCAGCAGCTTTGGGGACGGATATCAGCCCCAGCATTTT | CASSFGDGYQPQHF
TRBJ2-7 | NA | NA | TRBV24-1 | TGTGCCACCAGTGAAGATGAGAGGGGGAGGGAGCAGTACTTC | CATSEDERGREQYF
TRBJ2-5 | once | TRBD1 | TRBV30 | TGTGCCTGGACTAATGACAGGGGGCCCCAAGAGACCCAGTACTTC | CAWTNDRGPQETQYF
TRBJ1-1 | NA | NA | TRBV27 | TGTGCCAGCAGTTCGACTCGGACGGACGAAGCTTTCTTT | CASSSTRTDEAFF
TRBJ2-7 | once | NA | TRBV7-2 | TGTGCCAGCAGCCTTTGGACGAGCTCCTACGAGCAGTACTTC | CASSLWTSSYEQYF